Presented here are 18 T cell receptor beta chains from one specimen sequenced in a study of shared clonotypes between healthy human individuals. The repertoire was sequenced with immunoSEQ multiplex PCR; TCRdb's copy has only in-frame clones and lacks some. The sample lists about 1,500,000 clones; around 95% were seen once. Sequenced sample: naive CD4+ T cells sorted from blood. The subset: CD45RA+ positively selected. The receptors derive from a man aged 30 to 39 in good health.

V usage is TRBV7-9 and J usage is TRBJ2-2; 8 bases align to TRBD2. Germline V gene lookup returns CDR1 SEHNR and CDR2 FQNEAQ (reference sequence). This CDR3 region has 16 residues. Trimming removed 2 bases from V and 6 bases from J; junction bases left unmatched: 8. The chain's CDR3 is CASSLWTSHIPGELFF. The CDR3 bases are TGTGCCAGCAGCTTATGGACTAGCCATATCCCCGGGGAGCTGTTTTTT.

CDR3 bases: TGCAGTGCTGGGCGAGAAAAACTGTTTTTT. This encodes CSAGREKLFF. The V call is TRBV20-1, the J call TRBJ1-4; D remains unclear. Trimming stripped 5 bases from V and 8 bases from J, with 6 bases between. The CDR3 covers 10 residues. Germline CDR1 is DFQATT and CDR2 is SNEGSKA (reference sequence).

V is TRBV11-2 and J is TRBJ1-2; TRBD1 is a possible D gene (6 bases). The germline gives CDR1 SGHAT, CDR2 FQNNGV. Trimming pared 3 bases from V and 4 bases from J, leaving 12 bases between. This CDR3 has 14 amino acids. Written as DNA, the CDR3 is TGTGCCAGCAGCTTTCTCGGAGGGGGCTATGGCTACACCTTC. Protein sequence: CASSFLGGGYGYTF.

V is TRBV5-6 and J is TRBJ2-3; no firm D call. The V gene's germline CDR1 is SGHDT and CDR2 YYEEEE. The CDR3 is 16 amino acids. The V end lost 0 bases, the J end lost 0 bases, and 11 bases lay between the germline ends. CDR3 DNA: TGTGCCAGCAGCTTGGTCCCTTTCCTTAGCACAGATACGCAGTATTTT. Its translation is CASSLVPFLSTDTQYF.

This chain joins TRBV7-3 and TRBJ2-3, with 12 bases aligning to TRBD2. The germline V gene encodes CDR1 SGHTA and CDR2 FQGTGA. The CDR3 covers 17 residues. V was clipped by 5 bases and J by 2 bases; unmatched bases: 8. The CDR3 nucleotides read TGTGCCAGCAGCCGAGGGACTAGCGGGCTACACACAGATACGCAGTATTTT. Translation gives CASSRGTSGLHTDTQYF.

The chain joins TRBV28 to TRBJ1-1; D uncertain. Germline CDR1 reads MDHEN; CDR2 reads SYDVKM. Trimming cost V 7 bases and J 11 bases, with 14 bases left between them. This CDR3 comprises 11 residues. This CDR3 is CASNSGKTAFF. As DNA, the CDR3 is TGTGCCAGCAATTCAGGTAAAACGGCTTTCTTT.

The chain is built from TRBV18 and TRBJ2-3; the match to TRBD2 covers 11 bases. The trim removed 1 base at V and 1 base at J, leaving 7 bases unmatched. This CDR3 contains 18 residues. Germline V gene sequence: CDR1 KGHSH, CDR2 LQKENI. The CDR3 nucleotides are TGTGCCAGCTCACCACTAGCGGGAGGGCCGCCCGGCACAGATACGCAGTATTTT. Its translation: CASSPLAGGPPGTDTQYF. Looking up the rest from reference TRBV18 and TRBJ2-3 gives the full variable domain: NAGVMQNPRHLVRRRGQEARLRCSPMKGHSHVYWYRQLPEEGLKFMVYLQKENIIDESGMPKERFSAEFPKEGPSILRIQQVVRGDSAAYFCASSPLAGGPPGTDTQYFGPGTRLTVL.

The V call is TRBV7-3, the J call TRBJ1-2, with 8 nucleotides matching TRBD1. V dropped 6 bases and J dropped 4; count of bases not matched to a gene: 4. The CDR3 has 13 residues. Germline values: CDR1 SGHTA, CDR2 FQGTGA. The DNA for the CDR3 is TGTGCCAGCAGTCAGGGGGCGGGCTATGGCTACACCTTC. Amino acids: CASSQGAGYGYTF.

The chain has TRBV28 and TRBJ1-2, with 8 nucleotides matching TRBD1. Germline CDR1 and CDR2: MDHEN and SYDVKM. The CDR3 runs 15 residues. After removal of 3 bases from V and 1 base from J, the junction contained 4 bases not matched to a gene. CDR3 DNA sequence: TGTGCCAGCAGTTTGGGGACAGGCCGTAACTATGGCTACACCTTC. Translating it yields CASSLGTGRNYGYTF.

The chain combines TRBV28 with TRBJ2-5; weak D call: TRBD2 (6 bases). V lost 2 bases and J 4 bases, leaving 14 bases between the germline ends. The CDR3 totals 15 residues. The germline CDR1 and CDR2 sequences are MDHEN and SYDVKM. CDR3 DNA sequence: TGTGCCAGCAGTTTAGTGGGACTTGAAACAGAGACCCAGTACTTC. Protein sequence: CASSLVGLETETQYF.

CDR3 DNA sequence: TGTGCCACCAGCAGAGACCCTAGCGGGCGCACAGATACGCAGTATTTT. Protein sequence: CATSRDPSGRTDTQYF. The rearrangement joins TRBV15 to TRBJ2-3, with 8 bases fitting TRBD2. The trim removed 0 bases at V and 1 base at J, leaving 3 bases unmatched. CDR3 size: 16 residues. The germline gives CDR1 LNHNV, CDR2 YYDKDF (reference sequence).

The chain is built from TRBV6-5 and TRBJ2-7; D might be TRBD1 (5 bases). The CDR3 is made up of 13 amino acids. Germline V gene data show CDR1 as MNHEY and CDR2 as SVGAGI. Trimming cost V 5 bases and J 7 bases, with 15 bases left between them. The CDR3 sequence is CASSPEQVGEQYF. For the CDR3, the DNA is TGTGCCAGCAGTCCAGAACAGGTTGGAGAGCAGTACTTC.

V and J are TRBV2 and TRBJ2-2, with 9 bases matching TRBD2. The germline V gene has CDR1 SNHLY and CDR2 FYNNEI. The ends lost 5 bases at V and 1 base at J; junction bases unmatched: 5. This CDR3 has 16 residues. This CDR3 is CASSRNSGRNTGELFF. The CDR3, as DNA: TGTGCCAGCAGTCGGAATAGCGGGAGGAACACCGGGGAGCTGTTTTTT.

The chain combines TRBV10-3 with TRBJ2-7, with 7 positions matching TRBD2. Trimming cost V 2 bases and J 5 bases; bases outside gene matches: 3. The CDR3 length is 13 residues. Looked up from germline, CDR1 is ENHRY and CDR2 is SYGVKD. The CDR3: CAISERRENEQYF. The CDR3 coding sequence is TGTGCCATCAGTGAGCGGCGGGAGAACGAGCAGTACTTC.

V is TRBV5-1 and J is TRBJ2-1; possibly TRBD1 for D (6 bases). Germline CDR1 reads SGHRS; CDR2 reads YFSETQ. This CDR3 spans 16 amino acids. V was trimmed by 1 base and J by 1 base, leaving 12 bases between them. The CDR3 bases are TGCGCCAGCAGCTTGTGGGGGACAACTTCCTACAATGAGCAGTTCTTC. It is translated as CASSLWGTTSYNEQFF.

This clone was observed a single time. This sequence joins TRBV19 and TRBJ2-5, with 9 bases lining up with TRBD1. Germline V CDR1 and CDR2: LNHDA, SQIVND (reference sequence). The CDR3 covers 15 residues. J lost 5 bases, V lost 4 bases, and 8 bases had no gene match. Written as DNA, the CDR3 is TGTGCCAGTAGTACAGGGACAGGGCGGGGGGAGACCCAGTACTTC. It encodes CASSTGTGRGETQYF. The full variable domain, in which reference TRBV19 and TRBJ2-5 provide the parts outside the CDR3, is DGGITQSPKYLFRKEGQNVTLSCEQNLNHDAMYWYRQDPGQGLRLIYYSQIVNDFQKGDIAEGYSVSREKKESFPLTVTSAQKNPTAFYLCASSTGTGRGETQYFGPGTRLLVL.

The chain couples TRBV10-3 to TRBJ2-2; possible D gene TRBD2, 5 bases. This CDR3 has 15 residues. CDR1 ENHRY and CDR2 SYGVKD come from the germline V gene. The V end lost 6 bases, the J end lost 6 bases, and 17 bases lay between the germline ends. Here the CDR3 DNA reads TGTGCCATCAGGGATCTGAGGGATAGGGCCGGGGAGCTGTTTTTT. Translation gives CAIRDLRDRAGELFF.

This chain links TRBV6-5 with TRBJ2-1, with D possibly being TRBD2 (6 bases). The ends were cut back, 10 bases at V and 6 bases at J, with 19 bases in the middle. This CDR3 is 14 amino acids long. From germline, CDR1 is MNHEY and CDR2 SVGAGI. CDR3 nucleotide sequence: TGTGCCACCACGGAGGGCAGCCGCGGCAATGAGCAGTTCTTC. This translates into CATTEGSRGNEQFF.